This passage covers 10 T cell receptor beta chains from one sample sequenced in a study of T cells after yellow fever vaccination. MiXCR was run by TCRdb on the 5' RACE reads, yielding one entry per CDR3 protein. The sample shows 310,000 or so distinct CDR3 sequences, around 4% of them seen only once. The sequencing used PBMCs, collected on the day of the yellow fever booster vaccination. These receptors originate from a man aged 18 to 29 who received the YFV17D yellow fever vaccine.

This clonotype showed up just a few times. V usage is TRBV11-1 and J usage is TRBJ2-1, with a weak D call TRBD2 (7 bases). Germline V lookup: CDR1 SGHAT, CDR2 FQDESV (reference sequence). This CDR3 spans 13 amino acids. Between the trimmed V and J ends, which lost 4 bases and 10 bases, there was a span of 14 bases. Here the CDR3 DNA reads TGTGCCAGCAGCTCGTTTAGGGGGGGCGAGCAGTTCTTC. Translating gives CASSSFRGGEQFF.

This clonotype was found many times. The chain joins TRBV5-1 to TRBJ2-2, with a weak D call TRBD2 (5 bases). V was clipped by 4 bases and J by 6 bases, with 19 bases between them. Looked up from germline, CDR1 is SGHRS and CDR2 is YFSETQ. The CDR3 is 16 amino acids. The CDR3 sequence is CASSPPPLASPGELFF. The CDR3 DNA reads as TGCGCCAGCAGCCCTCCTCCGCTAGCTTCGCCCGGGGAGCTGTTTTTT.

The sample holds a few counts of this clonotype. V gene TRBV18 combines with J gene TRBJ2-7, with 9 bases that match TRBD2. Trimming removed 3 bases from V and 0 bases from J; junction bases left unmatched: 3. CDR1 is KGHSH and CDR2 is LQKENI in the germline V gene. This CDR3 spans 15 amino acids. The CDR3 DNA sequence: TGTGCCAGCTCACCGGTTAGCGGGGGCTCCTACGAGCAGTACGTC. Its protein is CASSPVSGGSYEQYV.

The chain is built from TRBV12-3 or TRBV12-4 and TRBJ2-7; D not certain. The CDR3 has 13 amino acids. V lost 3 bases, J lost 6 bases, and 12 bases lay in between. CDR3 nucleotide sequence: TGTGCCAGCAGTTTTAGAGTCTTAGGCGAGCAGTACTTC. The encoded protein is CASSFRVLGEQYF.

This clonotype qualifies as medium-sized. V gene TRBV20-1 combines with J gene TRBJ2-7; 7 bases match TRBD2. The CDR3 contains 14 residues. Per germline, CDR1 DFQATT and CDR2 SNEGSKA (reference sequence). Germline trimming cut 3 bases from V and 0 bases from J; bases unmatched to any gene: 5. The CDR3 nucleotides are TGCAGTGCTAGGTCGAGCGGGGACTCCTACGAGCAGTACTTC. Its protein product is CSARSSGDSYEQYF.

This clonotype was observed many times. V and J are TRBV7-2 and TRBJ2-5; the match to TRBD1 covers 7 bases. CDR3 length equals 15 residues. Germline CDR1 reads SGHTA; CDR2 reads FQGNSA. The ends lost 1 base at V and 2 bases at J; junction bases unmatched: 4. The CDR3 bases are TGTGCCAGCAGCTTAGTCAGGGGGTTACAAGAGACCCAGTACTTC. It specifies CASSLVRGLQETQYF.

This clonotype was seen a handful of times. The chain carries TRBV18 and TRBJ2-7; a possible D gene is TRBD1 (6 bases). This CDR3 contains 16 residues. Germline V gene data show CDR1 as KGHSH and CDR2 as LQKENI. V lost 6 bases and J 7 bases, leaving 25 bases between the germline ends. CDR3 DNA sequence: TGTGCCAGCTCGTTGCAGGGGCCTGTTCTTCCCGTAGAGCAGTACTTC. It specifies CASSLQGPVLPVEQYF.

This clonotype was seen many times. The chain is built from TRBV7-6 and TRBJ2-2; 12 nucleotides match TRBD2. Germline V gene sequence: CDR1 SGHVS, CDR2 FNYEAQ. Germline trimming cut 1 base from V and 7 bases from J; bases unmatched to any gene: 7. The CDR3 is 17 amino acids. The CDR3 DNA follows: TGTGCCAGCAGCTTAGACCCTAGCGGGGGGGCGCTCGGGGAGCTGTTTTTT. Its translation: CASSLDPSGGALGELFF.

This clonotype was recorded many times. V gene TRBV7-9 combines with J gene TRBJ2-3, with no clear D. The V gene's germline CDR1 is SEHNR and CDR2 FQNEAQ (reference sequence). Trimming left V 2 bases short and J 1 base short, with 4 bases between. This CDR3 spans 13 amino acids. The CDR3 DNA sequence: TGTGCCAGCAGCTTACTGGGCACAGATACGCAGTATTTT. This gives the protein CASSLLGTDTQYF. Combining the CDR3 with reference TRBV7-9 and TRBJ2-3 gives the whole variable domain DTGVSQNPRHKITKRGQNVTFRCDPISEHNRLYWYRQTLGQGPEFLTYFQNEAQLEKSRLLSDRFSAERPKGSFSTLEIQRTEQGDSAMYLCASSLLGTDTQYFGPGTRLTVL.

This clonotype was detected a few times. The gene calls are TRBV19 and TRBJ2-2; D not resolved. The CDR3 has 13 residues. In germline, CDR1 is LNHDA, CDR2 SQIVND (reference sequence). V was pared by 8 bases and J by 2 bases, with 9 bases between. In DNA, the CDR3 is TGTGCCAGTTGGACGGAAAACACCGGGGAGCTGTTTTTT. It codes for CASWTENTGELFF. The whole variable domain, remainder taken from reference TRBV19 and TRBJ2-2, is DGGITQSPKYLFRKEGQNVTLSCEQNLNHDAMYWYRQDPGQGLRLIYYSQIVNDFQKGDIAEGYSVSREKKESFPLTVTSAQKNPTAFYLCASWTENTGELFFGEGSRLTVL.